This T cell receptor beta chain originates from a study of T cell repertoires in cytomegalovirus infection (dated by TCRdb to between 2017 and 2020). Background on the whole study: Because public TCR beta signatures pointed to carriage of CMV infection together with the matching HLA type, the HLA type of each donor mattered for the analysis. Results the study describes overall, beyond this receptor: The ex vivo response was dominated by HLA-C-restricted CMV-specific TCR beta clonotypes, which also provided the single most frequent clonotype in two of eight donors. In both this cohort and an independent roughly 350-donor cohort, the cumulative frequency of public TCR beta family members distinguished carriers of CMV infection plus the relevant HLA type.

The table lists this clonotype with many counts. Its antigen remains undetermined. Base qualities are not provided; no much larger clone lies one nucleotide away. The data were produced on an Illumina HiSeq 1500. TCRdb passed the public sequencing reads through fastp at Q25 and MiXCR, retaining productive beta sequences. All rows with the same CDR3 protein become a single entry with the most common DNA and genes. The sample includes approximately 260,000 distinct CDR3 sequences, with over 15% observed a single time. The ten largest clones add up to around 43% of the sample. V and J are trimmed by 2 bases and 0 bases, and the gene matches miss 3 bases of the junction. The CDR3 runs 16 amino acids, cysteine and phenylalanine included. The retained sequence is limited to the CDR3, 48 bases, with the frame set at the first base. From the germline V gene, CDR1 is SGHTA and CDR2 is FQGNSA.

The V and J genes are TRBV7-2 and TRBJ2-2, with 7 central nucleotides matching TRBD2. The sequence was obtained from a human donor in good health (CMV status not recorded). Some clones in this sample may be carry-over from other donors' samples. Material: CD8+ T cells from PBMCs. The DNA is as follows: TGTGCCAGCAGCTTATGGGCGGGGGCGAACACCGGGGAGCTGTTTTTT. Its translation is CASSLWAGANTGELFF.